Listed below are T cell receptor beta chains from one sample, sequenced in a study of cytomegalovirus exposure and HLA in healthy donors. Generated by immunoSEQ multiplex PCR, the TCRdb table keeps only in-frame clones and is missing some. Among over 75,000 clones listed, around four fifths were seen once. The source material was PBMCs. Receptors were obtained from a woman aged 60-75 years in good health and CMV-seronegative. Both conserved end residues are part of each CDR3. Each record gives: J gene, clone size, V gene, D gene, CDR3 protein, CDR3 DNA. A D gene is named only where the DNA matches it firmly. The size entry is marked missing in some rows and otherwise reads once, few, many or a size class.

TRBJ2-7	-	TRBV7-9	TRBD2	CASSLTSGGPYEQYF	TGTGCCAGCAGCTTAACTAGCGGGGGCCCCTACGAGCAGTACTTC
TRBJ2-2	-	TRBV27	TRBD2	CASSSISSGRKTGELFF	TGTGCCAGCAGTTCTATTTCTAGCGGGAGAAAAACCGGGGAGCTGTTTTTT
TRBJ2-3	-	TRBV10-3	-	CAITKSGSSTDTQYF	TGTGCCATCACCAAAAGCGGGTCTAGCACAGATACGCAGTATTTT
TRBJ2-2	few	TRBV7-2	TRBD1	CASSSGAGQAFTGELFF	TGTGCCAGCAGCTCTGGGGCGGGACAGGCTTTCACCGGGGAGCTGTTTTTT
TRBJ1-1	-	TRBV7-2	-	CASSTQGLNTEAFF	TGTGCCAGCAGCACTCAGGGGTTGAACACTGAAGCTTTCTTT
TRBJ1-4	few	TRBV25-1	-	CASSTGVLGKEKLFF	TGTGCCAGCAGTACGGGGGTCCTTGGAAAGGAAAAACTGTTTTTT
TRBJ2-5	-	TRBV28	-	CASSPGRVETQYF	TGTGCCAGCAGTCCGGGCAGGGTGGAGACCCAGTACTTC
TRBJ1-1	-	TRBV6-5	-	CASSLGGPTEAFF	TGTGCCAGCAGTTTAGGAGGGCCCACTGAAGCTTTCTTT
TRBJ2-3	-	TRBV5-4	-	CASSLATDTQYF	TGTGCCAGCAGCCTAGCTACAGATACGCAGTATTTT
TRBJ2-1	-	TRBV18	TRBD2	CASSPLAGDNEQFF	TGTGCCAGCTCACCCCTAGCGGGGGACAATGAGCAGTTCTTC
TRBJ1-1	-	TRBV9	-	CASSAENTEAFF	TGTGCCAGCAGCGCAGAGAACACTGAAGCTTTCTTT
TRBJ1-2	-	TRBV21-1	-	CASSPRDRGCYGYTF	TGTGCCAGCAGCCCCCGGGACAGGGGATGTTACGGCTACACCTTC
TRBJ2-7	-	TRBV19	-	CASSITRDTYEQYF	TGTGCCAGTAGTATAACCAGGGATACCTACGAGCAGTACTTC
TRBJ1-2	few	TRBV19	TRBD1	CASSRTGTYGYTF	TGTGCCAGTAGTCGGACAGGGACCTATGGCTACACCTTC
TRBJ1-5	-	TRBV6-6	TRBD1	CASSRQGDQPQHF	TGTGCCAGCAGCAGACAGGGGGATCAGCCCCAGCATTTT
TRBJ1-1	-	TRBV19	TRBD1	CASSIDRVRITEAFF	TGTGCCAGTAGTATTGACAGGGTTAGGATCACTGAAGCTTTCTTT
TRBJ1-4	-	TRBV2	-	CASISGGGGGEKLFF	TGTGCCAGCATTTCGGGGGGCGGAGGAGGTGAAAAACTGTTTTTT
TRBJ2-1	-	TRBV7-9	-	CASSLDLASLQGEQFF	TGTGCCAGCAGCTTAGATTTGGCCTCCCTCCAGGGTGAGCAGTTCTTC
TRBJ2-7	-	TRBV4-3	TRBD1	CASSHSGDDRGVYEQYF	TGCGCCAGCAGCCACTCCGGGGATGACAGGGGAGTCTACGAGCAGTACTTC
TRBJ1-2	-	TRBV7-9	-	CASSSGSNYGYTF	TGTGCCAGCAGCTCAGGGTCTAACTATGGCTACACCTTC
TRBJ2-1	few	TRBV7-2	TRBD1	CASSQGQGGYNEQFF	TGTGCCAGCAGCCAGGGACAGGGAGGCTACAATGAGCAGTTCTTC
TRBJ2-4	-	TRBV29-1	-	CSVVSQGSSNIQYF	TGCAGCGTTGTTAGTCAGGGGAGTAGTAACATTCAGTACTTC
TRBJ2-1	-	TRBV5-1	-	CASSWGQVSANEQFF	TGCGCCAGCAGCTGGGGGCAGGTTTCTGCCAATGAGCAGTTCTTC
TRBJ1-2	-	TRBV27	TRBD1	CASGGQGAGGYTF	TGTGCCAGCGGTGGACAGGGGGCTGGTGGCTACACCTTC
TRBJ2-3	-	TRBV7-9	TRBD2	CASSLSRGNSGADTQYF	TGTGCCAGCAGCTTAAGTAGGGGGAATAGCGGGGCAGATACGCAGTATTTT
TRBJ2-3	-	TRBV6-5	-	CASSYQRSTDTQYF	TGTGCCAGCAGTTATCAGCGGAGCACAGATACGCAGTATTTT
TRBJ2-1	-	TRBV6-4	TRBD1	CASSDRDRGINEQFF	TGTGCCAGCAGCGACCGGGACAGGGGGATAAATGAGCAGTTCTTC
TRBJ2-3	-	TRBV28	TRBD2	CASSFARLAGHTDTQYF	TGTGCCAGCAGTTTTGCCCGACTAGCGGGCCACACAGATACGCAGTATTTT
TRBJ2-7	once	TRBV5-4	TRBD2	CASSLGLAGGYEQYF	TGTGCCAGCAGCCTGGGACTAGCGGGGGGCTACGAGCAGTACTTC
TRBJ2-5	-	TRBV11-3	-	CASSIRGGETQYF	TGTGCCAGCAGCATTAGGGGTGGAGAGACCCAGTACTTC
TRBJ2-7	-	TRBV5-1	TRBD1	CASSLEGTGRYEQYF	TGCGCCAGCAGCTTGGAGGGGACAGGGCGCTACGAGCAGTACTTC
TRBJ2-1	-	TRBV28	TRBD2	CASSRGGSMYNEQFF	TGTGCCAGCAGTAGGGGCGGGAGTATGTACAATGAGCAGTTCTTC
TRBJ2-5	-	TRBV9	TRBD2	CASSSTSGRAHETQYF	TGTGCCAGCAGCTCCACTAGCGGGAGGGCCCATGAGACCCAGTACTTC
TRBJ2-1	-	TRBV2	TRBD2	CASRGLGSYNEQFF	TGTGCCAGCCGCGGACTAGGCTCCTACAATGAGCAGTTCTTC
TRBJ2-3	-	TRBV7-2	TRBD2	CASSLRPPVGGSGADTQYF	TGTGCCAGCAGCTTACGCCCTCCCGTGGGGGGGAGTGGCGCAGATACGCAGTATTTT
TRBJ1-6	-	TRBV30	-	CAWDRGYNSPLHF	TGTGCCTGGGACCGGGGTTATAATTCACCCCTCCACTTT
TRBJ2-7	-	TRBV29-1	TRBD2	CSVEDRLESSGRREQYF	TGCAGCGTTGAAGATCGCTTGGAGTCTAGCGGGAGGCGAGAGCAGTACTTC
TRBJ1-1	-	TRBV25-1	-	CASTAGAGTEAFF	TGTGCCAGCACGGCAGGGGCTGGCACTGAAGCTTTCTTT
TRBJ1-3	-	TRBV27	-	CASRPAGVEGNTIYF	TGTGCCAGCAGGCCCGCGGGGGTGGAGGGAAACACCATATATTTT
TRBJ1-6	-	TRBV5-1	TRBD1	CASQDRSSYNSPLHF	TGCGCCAGCCAGGACAGGAGCTCCTATAATTCACCCCTCCACTTT
TRBJ2-7	-	TRBV7-8	-	CASSLRGSYEQYF	TGTGCCAGCAGCTTAAGGGGGAGCTACGAGCAGTACTTC
TRBJ2-5	-	TRBV29-1	-	CSVLLTSFPQETQYF	TGCAGCGTGCTGCTAACTAGCTTTCCCCAAGAGACCCAGTACTTC
TRBJ2-7	once	TRBV27	TRBD1	CASSPGQEAYYEQYF	TGTGCCAGCAGCCCCGGACAGGAGGCGTACTACGAGCAGTACTTC
TRBJ2-2	-	TRBV9	-	CASSVGSSRITGELFF	TGTGCCAGCAGCGTAGGAAGTTCTAGGATTACCGGGGAGCTGTTTTTT
TRBJ2-5	once	TRBV14	TRBD1	CASSLVGTEQETQYF	TGTGCCAGCAGCCTCGTAGGGACAGAACAAGAGACCCAGTACTTC
TRBJ2-7	-	TRBV9	-	CASSVAPASSYEQYF	TGTGCCAGCAGCGTAGCGCCAGCGAGCTCCTACGAGCAGTACTTC
TRBJ1-3	-	TRBV18	-	CASSPTEISGNTIYF	TGTGCCAGCTCACCAACGGAGATCTCTGGAAACACCATATATTTT
TRBJ2-1	-	TRBV7-9	TRBD2	CASAPPGSGRWGEQFF	TGTGCCAGCGCTCCCCCGGGCAGCGGGAGGTGGGGTGAGCAGTTCTTC
TRBJ1-1	-	TRBV2	-	CASTTPRGSGTEAFF	TGTGCCAGCACCACGCCGCGGGGATCGGGGACTGAAGCTTTCTTT
TRBJ2-2	-	TRBV5-1	TRBD2	CASSRVVPGLAGKDTGELFF	TGCGCCAGCAGCCGTGTCGTCCCGGGACTAGCGGGGAAGGACACCGGGGAGCTGTTTTTT
TRBJ2-1	-	TRBV15	TRBD1	CATSRGQGKMNEQFF	TGTGCCACCAGCAGAGGACAGGGGAAAATGAATGAGCAGTTCTTC
TRBJ1-2	once	TRBV5-6	-	CASSSRLSYGYTF	TGTGCCAGCAGCTCCCGACTTAGCTATGGCTACACCTTC
TRBJ2-7	few	TRBV7-9	-	CASSLVAYEQYF	TGTGCCAGCAGCTTAGTGGCTTACGAGCAGTACTTC
TRBJ2-5	-	TRBV7-2	TRBD2	CASSLLAAQETQYF	TGTGCCAGCAGCTTACTAGCGGCCCAAGAGACCCAGTACTTC
TRBJ1-2	-	TRBV18	-	CASSPEGLRSGYTF	TGTGCCAGCTCACCAGAGGGTTTAAGGAGCGGCTACACCTTC
TRBJ2-7	few	TRBV4-1	-	CASSQEWTDKSYEQYF	TGCGCCAGCAGCCAAGAGTGGACAGACAAATCCTACGAGCAGTACTTC